The next 4 T cell receptor beta chains were all read from a single sample in a study of blood T cell repertoires in COVID-19. Profiling relied on immunoSEQ multiplex PCR, and the TCRdb table lists in-frame clones only, not all of them. This sample has roughly 160,000 clones, with more than 75% found just once. The sequenced sample consisted of peripheral blood. These receptors were taken from a middle-aged man who had recovered from COVID-19.

This clone showed up just once. V gene TRBV29-1 combines with J gene TRBJ2-7; D unclear. The CDR3 is 13 amino acids. V gave up 4 bases and J gave up 0 bases, with 10 bases separating them. The germline CDR1 and CDR2 sequences are SQVTM and ANQGSEA. Here the CDR3 DNA reads TGCAGCGTTGGAGGCAGAACCTCCTACGAGCAGTACTTC. It encodes CSVGGRTSYEQYF.

This clone was picked up many times. This chain uses TRBV27 with TRBJ2-3; 9 bases line up with TRBD1. CDR1 and CDR2 from the germline V gene are MNHEY and SMNVEV (reference sequence). The length of the CDR3 is 14 residues. Trimming removed 6 bases from V and 2 bases from J; junction bases left unmatched: 3. This chain's CDR3 is CASSYRGPTDTQYF. For the CDR3, the DNA is TGTGCCAGCAGCTACAGGGGGCCCACAGATACGCAGTATTTT.

This chain joins TRBV2 and TRBJ2-7; 9 nucleotides line up with TRBD2. Germline assignment: CDR1 SNHLY and CDR2 FYNNEI. V shed 2 bases and J 5 bases; nucleotides not matched to a gene: 7. The CDR3 is 15 residues long. CDR3 amino acids: CASSEFSGSIDEQYF. In DNA form, the CDR3 reads TGTGCCAGCAGTGAATTTAGCGGGAGTATCGACGAGCAGTACTTC.

A remark on this clone: The sample contains more than one DNA sequence encoding this CDR3. The V and J genes are TRBV6-5 and TRBJ1-4; 7 bases align to TRBD1. The CDR3 is 14 residues long. V gave up 8 bases and J gave up 7 bases; unmatched junction bases: 10. Germline CDR1 and CDR2: MNHEY and SVGAGI. The CDR3 spells CASGRTGRREKLFF. CDR3 in DNA: TGTGCCAGCGGCCGGACAGGACGGCGTGAAAAACTGTTTTTT.